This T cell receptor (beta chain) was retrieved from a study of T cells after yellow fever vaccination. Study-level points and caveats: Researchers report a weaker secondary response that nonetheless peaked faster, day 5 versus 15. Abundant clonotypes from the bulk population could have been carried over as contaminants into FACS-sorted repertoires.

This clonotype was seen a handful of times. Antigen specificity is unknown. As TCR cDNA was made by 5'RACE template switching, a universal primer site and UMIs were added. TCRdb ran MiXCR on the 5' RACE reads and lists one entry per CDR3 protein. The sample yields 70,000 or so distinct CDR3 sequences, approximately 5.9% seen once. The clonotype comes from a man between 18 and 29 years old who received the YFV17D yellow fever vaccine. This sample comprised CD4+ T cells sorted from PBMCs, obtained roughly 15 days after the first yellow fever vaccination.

CDR3 sequence: CASSLEAPEETQYF. In DNA, the CDR3 is TGCGCCAGCAGCTTGGAGGCGCCAGAAGAGACCCAGTACTTC. V usage is TRBV5-1 and J usage is TRBJ2-5; D gene ambiguous. The CDR3 spans 14 residues. V was clipped by 0 bases and J by 3 bases, with 9 bases between them. Germline V gene data show CDR1 as SGHRS and CDR2 as YFSETQ.